The rows below give T cell receptor beta chains drawn from one sample of a study of regulatory T cells in long-lasting Graves disease. TCRdb recomputed calls from the multiplex PCR reads with MiXCR, one row per CDR3 protein. The repertoire holds a few hundred thousand distinct CDR3 sequences, with 13% to 15% as singletons. Another study also made use of these data, one on T cells in Graves' hyperthyroidism and ophthalmopathy.

The source was peripheral blood mononuclear cells (PBMCs), collected at new diagnosis, from a patient treated with antithyroid drugs. Receptors were obtained from a woman between 45 and 65 years old with Graves disease. Both conserved end residues are part of each CDR3. The D gene is left open where the match is weak. A clone size is listed for some rows: how often the clone was seen (once, few, many), or a class if it is expanded.

CDR3,DNA,V,D,size,J
CASSWGQDSNQPQHF,TGTGCCAGCAGTTGGGGACAGGACTCCAATCAGCCCCAGCATTTT,TRBV6-5,TRBD1,many,TRBJ1-5
CASSLESGTQYF,TGTGCCAGCAGCTTAGAGTCTGGGACCCAGTACTTC,TRBV11-2,NA,many,TRBJ2-5
CASSYGTSGSGNEQFF,TGTGCCAGCAGTTACGGGACTAGCGGGAGCGGCAATGAGCAGTTCTTC,TRBV6-2/TRBV6-3,TRBD2,many,TRBJ2-1
CASSWTGALDSYNEQFF,TGTGCCAGTAGTTGGACAGGGGCCCTCGACTCCTACAATGAGCAGTTCTTC,TRBV19,TRBD1,few,TRBJ2-1
CASSQEVGRAAHTEAFF,TGCGCCAGCAGCCAAGAGGTCGGTCGGGCAGCTCACACTGAAGCTTTCTTT,TRBV4-1,NA,many,TRBJ1-1
CATSGASSGSRYEQYF,TGTGCCACCAGTGGCGCGAGTAGCGGGAGCCGATACGAGCAGTACTTC,TRBV24-1,TRBD2,few,TRBJ2-7
CSAVALAGGDYNEQFF,TGCAGTGCCGTGGCACTAGCGGGAGGCGACTACAATGAGCAGTTCTTC,TRBV20-1,TRBD2,many,TRBJ2-1
CASSLELRAGESRDTQYF,TGTGCCAGCAGCTTAGAGTTGCGAGCGGGAGAGTCGAGAGATACGCAGTATTTT,TRBV7-9,TRBD2,many,TRBJ2-3
CASTRQGADNEQFF,TGTGCCAGCACTCGACAGGGGGCGGATAATGAGCAGTTCTTC,TRBV2,TRBD1,many,TRBJ2-1
CASSYSGGGNIQYF,TGTGCCAGCAGTTACTCGGGGGGGGGGAACATTCAGTACTTC,TRBV6-5,TRBD2,NA,TRBJ2-4
CASSMCLGDFEQYF,TGTGCCAGTAGTATGTGCCTAGGAGATTTCGAGCAGTACTTC,TRBV19,NA,NA,TRBJ2-7
CAGSPRQGKIVNEQFF,TGTGCCGGCAGCCCCCGACAGGGGAAAATCGTCAATGAGCAGTTCTTC,TRBV7-6,TRBD1,many,TRBJ2-1
CASSPTRAVTGELFF,TGTGCCAGCTCACCGACCAGGGCGGTCACCGGGGAGCTGTTTTTT,TRBV18,NA,few,TRBJ2-2
CASRSVVYNEQFF,TGTGCCAGCAGGAGCGTAGTCTACAATGAGCAGTTCTTC,TRBV28,NA,many,TRBJ2-1
CASSYEGSQGQPQHF,TGTGCCAGCAGTTACGAGGGCAGCCAAGGTCAGCCCCAGCATTTT,TRBV6-5,NA,many,TRBJ1-5
CASSQPPAASGRFSYNEQFF,TGCGCCAGCAGCCAACCCCCCGCGGCGAGCGGGAGGTTTTCCTACAATGAGCAGTTCTTC,TRBV4-1,TRBD2,few,TRBJ2-1
CASSLGPALDYGYTF,TGTGCCAGCAGCTTAGGGCCGGCCCTGGACTATGGCTACACCTTC,TRBV7-9,NA,many,TRBJ1-2
CASTAADTRNEQFF,TGTGCCAGCACCGCAGCCGACACTCGCAATGAGCAGTTCTTC,TRBV28,NA,many,TRBJ2-1
CASSQDFQGATLNTDTQYF,TGCGCCAGCAGCCAAGATTTCCAGGGGGCTACCCTAAACACAGATACGCAGTATTTT,TRBV4-1,TRBD1,few,TRBJ2-3
CASSPPGLAGPYEQYF,TGTGCCAGCTCACCACCGGGACTAGCGGGGCCCTACGAGCAGTACTTC,TRBV2,TRBD2,NA,TRBJ2-7
CASSFIDTTEAFF,TGTGCCAGCAGCTTTATAGACACCACTGAAGCTTTCTTT,TRBV11-2,NA,many,TRBJ1-1
CASRNTGTEYEQYF,TGCGCCAGCAGAAACACCGGGACAGAATACGAGCAGTACTTC,TRBV5-1,TRBD1,few,TRBJ2-7
CASSGSSSYNEQFF,TGTGCCAGTAGCGGGAGTAGCTCCTACAATGAGCAGTTCTTC,TRBV11-2,TRBD2,many,TRBJ2-1
CASSLERTGGPMNTEAFF,TGTGCCAGCAGCCTCGAACGGACAGGGGGCCCTATGAACACTGAAGCTTTCTTT,TRBV5-5,TRBD1,NA,TRBJ1-1
CASSERDYYEQYF,TGTGCCAGCAGTGAGCGGGATTATTACGAGCAGTACTTC,TRBV2,NA,many,TRBJ2-7
CAWSGQGGVPNQPQHF,TGTGCCTGGAGTGGACAGGGGGGGGTCCCCAATCAGCCCCAGCATTTT,TRBV30,TRBD1,many,TRBJ1-5
CASSLFGESLSGYTF,TGTGCCAGCAGTTTGTTCGGGGAAAGTTTGAGTGGCTACACCTTC,TRBV28,NA,few,TRBJ1-2
CASSLGPGANTGELFF,TGTGCCAGCAGCTTGGGACCGGGAGCGAACACCGGGGAGCTGTTTTTT,TRBV5-4,NA,NA,TRBJ2-2
CASSPTGGAGEPQHF,TGTGCCAGCAGTCCCACAGGAGGGGCGGGGGAGCCCCAGCATTTT,TRBV28,NA,many,TRBJ1-5
CASSEAPGQGYEQYF,TGTGCCAGCAGTGAAGCGCCGGGACAGGGGTACGAGCAGTACTTC,TRBV6-1,TRBD1,few,TRBJ2-7
CASSPGSGTQETQYF,TGTGCCAGCAGCCCCGGCAGCGGGACACAAGAGACCCAGTACTTC,TRBV5-5,NA,NA,TRBJ2-5
CSARPAGLLSSYNSPLHF,TGCAGTGCTAGACCTGCGGGACTGCTCAGCTCCTATAATTCACCCCTCCACTTT,TRBV20-1,NA,few,TRBJ1-6
CASSDHQDTKNIQYF,TGTGCCAGCAGCGACCACCAAGATACCAAAAACATTCAGTACTTC,TRBV25-1,NA,few,TRBJ2-4
CSAPPADRPQETQYF,TGCAGTGCTCCCCCGGCGGACAGACCCCAAGAGACCCAGTACTTC,TRBV20-1,NA,NA,TRBJ2-5
CASSFVSGDTDTQYF,TGTGCCAGCAGTTTTGTCTCCGGGGACACAGATACGCAGTATTTT,TRBV28,NA,many,TRBJ2-3
CASSLERGSDTQYF,TGTGCCAGCAGCTTAGAGAGGGGCTCAGATACGCAGTATTTT,TRBV7-2,NA,few,TRBJ2-3
CASSHLTGPSSGNTMYF,TGTGCCAGCAGCCACCTGACAGGGCCCAGCTCTGGAAACACCATGTATTTT,TRBV3-1,TRBD1,NA,TRBJ1-3
CSVASSRSGLAGGRQYF,TGCAGTGTAGCCTCCAGCCGGTCGGGACTAGCGGGAGGGAGGCAGTATTTT,TRBV20-1,TRBD2,many,TRBJ2-3
CALRSPNIAGRNTEAFF,TGTGCTTTACGGTCCCCAAACATCGCGGGCAGGAACACTGAAGCTTTCTTT,TRBV11-3,NA,many,TRBJ1-1
CASSVGPIGQTQYF,TGTGCCAGCAGCGTAGGCCCCATAGGGCAGACCCAGTACTTC,TRBV9,NA,few,TRBJ2-5
CASKLLAGTGPNEKLFF,TGTGCCAGCAAACTTTTAGCTGGAACAGGCCCTAATGAAAAACTGTTTTTT,TRBV28,NA,many,TRBJ1-4
CASSFIAGARYEQYF,TGTGCCAGCAGCTTTATAGCGGGAGCGCGCTACGAGCAGTACTTC,TRBV7-2,TRBD2,NA,TRBJ2-7
CASSDSGSGIYNEQFF,TGTGCCAGCAGTGACTCGGGTAGCGGGATTTACAATGAGCAGTTCTTC,TRBV6-2/TRBV6-3,TRBD2,NA,TRBJ2-1
CASSYLGSGRGTDTQYF,TGTGCCAGCAGTTATCTAGGTAGCGGGAGAGGCACAGATACGCAGTATTTT,TRBV27,TRBD2,few,TRBJ2-3
CASSPDGSSYNEQFF,TGTGCCAGCTCACCTGACGGTAGCTCCTACAATGAGCAGTTCTTC,TRBV18,NA,many,TRBJ2-1
CASTRDSTVNTEAFF,TGTGCCAGCACCAGGGACAGTACGGTGAACACTGAAGCTTTCTTT,TRBV2,TRBD1,many,TRBJ1-1
CASRLRGREKLFF,TGTGCCAGCCGCTTGAGGGGTCGTGAAAAACTGTTTTTT,TRBV19,NA,few,TRBJ1-4
CASSQRQGRQKDTQYF,TGTGCCAGCAGTCAGCGACAGGGGCGGCAAAAAGATACGCAGTATTTT,TRBV6-2/TRBV6-3,TRBD1,many,TRBJ2-3
CASRNRGRDYGYTF,TGTGCCAGCAGGAACAGGGGGCGCGACTATGGCTACACCTTC,TRBV2,TRBD1,many,TRBJ1-2
CASSFRDSNQPQHF,TGTGCCAGCAGTTTCAGAGACAGCAATCAGCCCCAGCATTTT,TRBV27,NA,many,TRBJ1-5
CASTRGAGAFRGETQYF,TGTGCCAGCACCCGTGGAGCGGGAGCGTTTCGAGGAGAGACCCAGTACTTC,TRBV25-1,TRBD2,few,TRBJ2-5